This paragraph covers one T cell receptor beta chain sequence. These data originate in a study of control samples from healthy donors and cancer patients. Method: immunoSEQ multiplex PCR; TCRdb's copy keeps in-frame clones and lacks some. The sample shows around 80,000 clones, approximately 89% of them seen only once. Looked up from germline, CDR1 is SGDLS and CDR2 is YYNGEE. The CDR3 has 15 amino acids. The V segment lost 6 bases and the J segment 0 bases; nucleotides outside the gene matches: 6. This chain connects TRBV9 to TRBJ2-1; TRBD2 agrees at 7 bases. This receptor was identified in a man in his fifties in good health. The sample was blood. The CDR3 reads CASTQAGSSYNEQFF. The CDR3 DNA reads TGTGCCAGCACCCAAGCGGGGAGCTCCTACAATGAGCAGTTCTTC.